This TCR beta chain was sequenced for a study of blood T cell repertoires in COVID-19. V was shortened by 3 bases and J by 7 bases, with 12 bases between the two germline ends. CDR3 length equals 14 residues. CDR1 is KGHSH and CDR2 is LQKENI in the germline V gene. Data came from immunoSEQ multiplex PCR; TCRdb stores just in-frame clones and leaves some out. The table lists about 110,000 clones, around 90% of them singletons. The source material was peripheral blood. The source of this sequence is a human donor in a cohort sampled during active COVID-19. The chain couples TRBV18 to TRBJ2-2; tentatively, D is TRBD1 (5 bases). DNA of the CDR3: TGTGCCAGCTCACCCCAGGGTCCAAACGGGGAGCTGTTTTTT. Its translation is CASSPQGPNGELFF.